These 4 T cell receptor beta chains were sequenced from one sample in a study of graft-versus-host responses after intestinal transplantation. Some clones are missing from TCRdb's copy, which holds only in-frame ones; the method was immunoSEQ multiplex PCR. The data hold some 48,000 clones, with 85% to 95% observed a single time. Their antigens remain unidentified. The sample here was unstimulated CD8+ T cells sorted from spleen or lymph node cells, taken before transplant. The receptors were gathered from a human donor who was the organ donor for an intestinal transplant.

The J gene is TRBJ1-5, the V gene TRBV28; no clear D. The V and J ends lost 3 bases and 7 bases respectively, with 4 bases between them. Germline V gene data show CDR1 as MDHEN and CDR2 as SYDVKM. This CDR3 has 11 residues. CDR3 sequence: CASSFNQPQHF. CDR3 nucleotides: TGTGCCAGCAGTTTCAACCAGCCCCAGCATTTT.

The rearrangement joins TRBV11-3 to TRBJ1-1; possibly TRBD1 for D (6 bases). CDR1 is SGHNT and CDR2 is YENEEA in the germline V gene. This CDR3 contains 14 residues. V lost 4 bases and J 4 bases, leaving 13 bases between the germline ends. As DNA, the CDR3 is TGTGCCAGCAGCTATGGGGGGCCGCGCACTGAAGCTTTCTTT. This gives the protein CASSYGGPRTEAFF.

The chain links TRBV14 to TRBJ2-7; D gene unclear. Trimming took 4 bases from V and 4 from J, leaving 11 bases between them. The CDR3 sequence is 13 residues long. Germline CDR1 SGHDN, CDR2 FVKESK. The CDR3 DNA sequence: TGTGCCAGCAGCCCGCACCCCACTTACGAGCAGTACTTC. Encoded protein: CASSPHPTYEQYF.

V and J are TRBV7-3 and TRBJ2-5; 9 positions agree with TRBD1. V lost 3 bases to trimming and J lost 6 bases; unmatched junction nucleotides: 20. The CDR3 length is 19 residues. Germline loops: CDR1 SGHTA, CDR2 FQGTGA. CDR3 in amino acids: CASSFNPRDRVADLKTQYF. CDR3 bases: TGTGCCAGCAGCTTTAACCCTCGGGACAGGGTTGCTGATTTGAAGACCCAGTACTTC.